At least ten counts were recorded for the clone carrying this TCR beta chain. Its matching antigen is unknown. Here immunoSEQ multiplex PCR was the method, and the copy in TCRdb shows in-frame clones only, minus some. The sample contains 65,000 to 85,000 clones, about 82% of which appear only once. The V end was cut by 3 bases, the J end by 5 bases, with 17 bases between. Germline V gene sequence: CDR1 SGHRS, CDR2 YFSETQ. CDR3 length: 15 amino acids. This specimen comes from a study of OX40 agonist ivuxolimab in advanced cancers. About the study: The dose of intravenous ivuxolimab that patients received every 2 weeks ranged from 0.01 to 10 mg/kg.

Findings and limits, study-wide: CD8+ T cells averaged more expanded clones than CD4+. At 0.1 to 3.0 mg/kg, clonal expansion of CD4+ and CD8+ blood T cells had occurred by week 6. Clonal expansion among partial responders at 0.1-3.0 mg/kg ranked near the lowest.

The clonotype was recovered from an adult with an advanced solid tumor such as melanoma, head and neck, liver or kidney cancer. The sequenced sample was CD4+ or CD8+ T cells sorted from blood, obtained in a trial of the OX40 agonist ivuxolimab. The chain is built from TRBV5-1 and TRBJ1-1; a weak D match, TRBD1 (5 bases). CDR3 in amino acids: CASSSGLLSGTEAFF. DNA of the CDR3: TGCGCCAGCAGCTCGGGACTCCTCTCGGGGACTGAAGCTTTCTTT.